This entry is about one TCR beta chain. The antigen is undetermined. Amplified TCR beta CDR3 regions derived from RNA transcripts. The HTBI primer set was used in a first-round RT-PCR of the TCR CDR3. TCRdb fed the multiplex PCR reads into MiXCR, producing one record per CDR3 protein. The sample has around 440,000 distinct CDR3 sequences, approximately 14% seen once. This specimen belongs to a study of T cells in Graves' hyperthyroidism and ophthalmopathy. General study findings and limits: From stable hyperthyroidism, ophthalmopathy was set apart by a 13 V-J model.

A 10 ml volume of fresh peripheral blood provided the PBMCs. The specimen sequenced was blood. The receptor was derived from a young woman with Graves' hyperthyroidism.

CDR3 sequence: CASSNREEVTGELFF. The CDR3 DNA reads as TGTGCCAGCAGCAACAGGGAAGAGGTCACCGGGGAGCTGTTTTTT. This sequence joins TRBV28 and TRBJ2-2; TRBD1 is a possible D gene (6 bases). The ends were cut back, 6 bases at V and 4 bases at J, with 15 bases in the middle. CDR1 and CDR2 from the germline V gene are MDHEN and SYDVKM. The CDR3 is 15 residues long.